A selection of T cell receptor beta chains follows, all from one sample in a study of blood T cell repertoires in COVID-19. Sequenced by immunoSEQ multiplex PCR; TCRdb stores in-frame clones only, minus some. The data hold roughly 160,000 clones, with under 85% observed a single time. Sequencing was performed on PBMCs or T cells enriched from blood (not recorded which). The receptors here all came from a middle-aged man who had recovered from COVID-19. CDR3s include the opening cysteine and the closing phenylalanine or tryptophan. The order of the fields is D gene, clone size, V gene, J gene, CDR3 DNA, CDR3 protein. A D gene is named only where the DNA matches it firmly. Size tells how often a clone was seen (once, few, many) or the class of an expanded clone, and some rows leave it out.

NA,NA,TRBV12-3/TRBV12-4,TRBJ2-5,TGTGCCAGCAGATCGACAGTAGGGACCCAGTACTTC,CASRSTVGTQYF
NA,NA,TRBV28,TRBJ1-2,TGTGCCAGCAGTTTTAGGGGAAACTATGGCTACACCTTC,CASSFRGNYGYTF
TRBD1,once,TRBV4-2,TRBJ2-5,TGTGCCAGCAGCCAAAGTACTACAGGGGGAGAGACCCAGTACTTC,CASSQSTTGGETQYF
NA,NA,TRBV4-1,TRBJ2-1,TGCGCCAGCAGCTTGCTCGGTAGCTCCTACAATGAGCAGTTCTTC,CASSLLGSSYNEQFF
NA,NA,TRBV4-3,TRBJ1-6,TGCGCCAGCAGCCAACGGTCCAGCGGCTCTAATTCACCCCTCCACTTT,CASSQRSSGSNSPLHF
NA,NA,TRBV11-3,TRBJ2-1,TGTGCCAGCAGCTTAGAGTCGTGGGGCAACCAGGGGAATGAGCAGTTCTTC,CASSLESWGNQGNEQFF
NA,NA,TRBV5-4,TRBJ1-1,TGTGCCAGCAGCTCACGAACGGGCACTGAAGCTTTCTTT,CASSSRTGTEAFF
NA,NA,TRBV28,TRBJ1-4,TGTGCCAGCAGTTTATCCGGACAGGAAAAACTGTTTTTT,CASSLSGQEKLFF
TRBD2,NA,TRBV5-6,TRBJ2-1,TGTGCCACTGGCAGCGGGGGGGTCAATGAGCAGTTCTTC,CATGSGGVNEQFF
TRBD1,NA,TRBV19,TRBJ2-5,TGTGCCAGTAGTTACGACAGGGGTGAGACCCAGTACTTC,CASSYDRGETQYF
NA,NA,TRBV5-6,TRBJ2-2,TGTGCCAGCAGCTTGGCGGGGCGGGGTACCGGGGAGCTGTTTTTT,CASSLAGRGTGELFF
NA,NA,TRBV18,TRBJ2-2,TGTGCCAGCTCACGGCCCCCGGAGCTGTTTTTT,CASSRPPELFF
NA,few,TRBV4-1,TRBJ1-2,TGCGCCAGCAGCCAGGGGCCAATCGGTTATGGCTACACCTTC,CASSQGPIGYGYTF
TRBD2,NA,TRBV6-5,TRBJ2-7,TGTGCCAGCAGCCTCTATGGGGGGGGGAACTACGAGCAGTACTTC,CASSLYGGGNYEQYF
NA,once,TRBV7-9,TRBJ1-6,TGTGCCAGCAGCGGGCGGGGGGAATTGAATTCACCCCTCCACTTT,CASSGRGELNSPLHF
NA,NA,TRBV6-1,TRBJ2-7,TGTGCCAGCAGTTCCCTACCGACAGTCGAGCAGTACTTC,CASSSLPTVEQYF
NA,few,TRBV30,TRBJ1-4,TGTGCCTGGAGTGTACGAGATAAGCTGTTTTTT,CAWSVRDKLFF
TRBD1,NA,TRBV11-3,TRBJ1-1,TGTGCCAGCAGCGTAGGGACAGGGGTTAACACTGAAGCTTTCTTT,CASSVGTGVNTEAFF
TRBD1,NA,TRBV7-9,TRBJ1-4,TGTGCCAGCAGAGGGACAGGGATTGAAAAACTGTTTTTT,CASRGTGIEKLFF
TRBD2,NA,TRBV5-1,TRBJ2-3,TGCGCCAGCAGCTGGGAGGGCACGGGGGATACGCAGTATTTT,CASSWEGTGDTQYF
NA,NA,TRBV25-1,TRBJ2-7,TGTGCCAGCAGTGGAGGAATTAACTACGAGCAGTACTTC,CASSGGINYEQYF
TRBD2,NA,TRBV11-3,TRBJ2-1,TGTGCCAGCAGCTTAGATTTGGGACTAGCTACTTACAATGAGCAGTTCTTC,CASSLDLGLATYNEQFF
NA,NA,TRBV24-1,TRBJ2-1,TGTGCCTCACCTTTGGCAGGGTGGTACAATGAGCAGTTCTTC,CASPLAGWYNEQFF
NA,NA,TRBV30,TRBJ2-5,TGTGCCTGGGATCAGGGTTCGGGGACCCAGTACTTC,CAWDQGSGTQYF
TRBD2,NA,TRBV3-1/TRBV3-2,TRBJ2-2,TGTGCCGCCCGAGTTAACGGGGGGGCAAACACCGGGGAGCTGTTTTTT,CAARVNGGANTGELFF
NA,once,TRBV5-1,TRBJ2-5,TGCGCCAGCAGCCCGGCGGGCGTCTGGGAGACCCAGTACTTC,CASSPAGVWETQYF
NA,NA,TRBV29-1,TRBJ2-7,TGCAGCGTTGGAGCGGGTGCAACATACGAGCAGTACTTC,CSVGAGATYEQYF
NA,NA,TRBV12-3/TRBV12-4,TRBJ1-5,TGTGCCAGCAGTTTAGGGTCAAACAAAGCCCAGCATTTT,CASSLGSNKAQHF
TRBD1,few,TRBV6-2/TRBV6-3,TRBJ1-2,TGTGCCAGCAGTTACCCGACAGGGCGGGATGGCTACACCTTC,CASSYPTGRDGYTF
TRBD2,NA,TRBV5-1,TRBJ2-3,TGCGCCAGCAGCCCGGGAACAGGTGGGGGGGTAGCAGATACGCAGTATTTT,CASSPGTGGGVADTQYF
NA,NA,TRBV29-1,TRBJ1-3,TGCAGCGTTGGGACAGACGGAAACACCATATATTTT,CSVGTDGNTIYF
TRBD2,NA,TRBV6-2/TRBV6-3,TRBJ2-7,TGTGCCAGCAGTTACGGGGGACTAGCGGGTCCCTACGAGCAGTACTTC,CASSYGGLAGPYEQYF
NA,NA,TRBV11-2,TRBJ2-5,TGTGCCAGCAGCTTAGTCGGGGGAAGGCGTTTGGGAGAGACCCAGTACTTC,CASSLVGGRRLGETQYF
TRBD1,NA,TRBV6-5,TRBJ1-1,TGTGCCAGCAGTTCGGCCGGGACAGGGAGCACTGAAGCTTTCTTT,CASSSAGTGSTEAFF
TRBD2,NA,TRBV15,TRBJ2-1,TGTGCCACCAGCAGAGAAGCAGGGACTAGCGACTACAATGAGCAGTTCTTC,CATSREAGTSDYNEQFF